Below, 13 T cell receptor beta chains from the same sample are listed, as sequenced in a study of T cell repertoires in cytomegalovirus infection. These TCRs' antigens remain unknown. From the reads, TCRdb called clonotypes with MiXCR, one entry per CDR3 protein. The table includes over 250,000 distinct CDR3 sequences, approximately 22% detected once. The sequencing used cultured PBMCs, collected from culture after CMV antigen stimulation. The receptor set was obtained from a human donor in good health (CMV status not recorded). Some clones in this sample may be carry-over from other donors' samples.

This clonotype was counted between two and nine times. The chain links TRBV24-1 to TRBJ2-1, with D maybe TRBD1 (6 bases). V was cut by 7 bases and J by 6 bases, with 12 bases left in between. The CDR3 runs to 13 residues. Looked up from germline, CDR1 is KGHDR and CDR2 is SFDVKD. For the CDR3, the DNA is TGTGCCACCAGCGCCACAGGGTTCAATGAGCAGTTCTTC. It yields the protein CATSATGFNEQFF.

This clonotype was seen a few times. The CDR3 region is CASRGQGLDTQYF. In DNA form, the CDR3 reads TGTGCCAGCAGGGGACAGGGGTTGGATACGCAGTATTTT. The chain employs TRBV12-3 or TRBV12-4 and TRBJ2-3, with 10 bases identical to TRBD1. V shed 6 bases and J 6 bases; nucleotides not matched to a gene: 3. There are 13 residues in the CDR3.

For this clonotype: The junction differs from germline at one of its ends, possibly a read error. V and J are TRBV7-2 and TRBJ1-2; TRBD1 matches 7 bases. Germline lookup yields CDR1 SGHTA and CDR2 FQGNSA. This CDR3 has 14 amino acids. The CDR3 nucleotides read TGTGTCAGCAGCTCTTCAACAGGGGTCTATGGCTACACCTTC. Protein sequence: CVSSSSTGVYGYTF.

The chain is built from TRBV19 and TRBJ1-4; possibly TRBD1 for D (5 bases). Germline V lookup: CDR1 LNHDA, CDR2 SQIVND (reference sequence). Trimming removed 10 bases from V and 7 bases from J, with 19 bases in between. The CDR3 loop spans 14 amino acids. This CDR3 reads CATANRGFGEKLFF. The CDR3 coding sequence is TGTGCCACCGCTAATAGGGGCTTTGGTGAAAAACTGTTTTTT. Filled out from reference TRBV19 and TRBJ1-4, the complete variable domain reads DGGITQSPKYLFRKEGQNVTLSCEQNLNHDAMYWYRQDPGQGLRLIYYSQIVNDFQKGDIAEGYSVSREKKESFPLTVTSAQKNPTAFYLCATANRGFGEKLFFGSGTQLSVL.

V is TRBV29-1 and J is TRBJ2-7, with 9 nucleotides matching TRBD1. CDR1 is SQVTM and CDR2 is ANQGSEA in the germline V gene. CDR3 length equals 19 residues. V lost 5 bases and J lost 0; bases outside the gene matches: 20. Here the CDR3 reads CSVLPVQTGGTSSSYEQYF. CDR3 sequence (DNA): TGCAGCGTTTTGCCCGTTCAGACAGGGGGAACATCCTCCTCCTACGAGCAGTACTTC.

This sequence joins TRBV12-3 or TRBV12-4 and TRBJ1-2, with D possibly matching TRBD1 (5 bases). The ends were cut back, 7 bases at V and 0 bases at J, with 15 bases in the middle. The CDR3 runs 15 residues. CDR3 residues: CASTERGRSNYGYTF. CDR3 nucleotides: TGTGCCAGCACCGAAAGGGGACGGTCTAACTATGGCTACACCTTC.

This clonotype has a handful of counts. The chain links TRBV12-3 or TRBV12-4 to TRBJ1-1; maybe TRBD1 (5 bases). V was trimmed by 6 bases and J by 4 bases, leaving 12 bases between them. CDR3 length: 13 residues. The CDR3 protein is CASRRQRSTEAFF. Here the CDR3 DNA reads TGTGCCAGCAGAAGACAGAGAAGCACTGAAGCTTTCTTT.

This clonotype was detected only once. The chain has TRBV4-2 and TRBJ2-4, with a tentative D call TRBD2 (5 bases). Between the trimmed V and J ends, which lost 0 bases and 10 bases, there was a span of 13 bases. Germline assignment: CDR1 LGHNA and CDR2 YNFKEQ. This CDR3 is built from 14 residues. The CDR3 is CASSQDGGLGIQYF. The DNA of the CDR3 is TGTGCCAGCAGCCAAGATGGCGGGCTGGGGATTCAGTACTTC.

Points on this clonotype: This may be a read error: a much more frequent sequence differs by one nucleotide. This sequence joins TRBV7-8 and TRBJ2-2, with unresolved D. Germline loops: CDR1 SGHVS, CDR2 FQNEAQ. The CDR3 consists of 12 residues. Trimming took 8 bases from V and 5 from J, leaving 9 bases between them. CDR3 residues: CASSRRTGELFF. CDR3 bases: TGTGCCAGCTCTAGAAGAACCGGGGAGCTGTTTTTT.

The CDR3 DNA is TGTGCCAGCAGCTTAATTTGGCACCAGCACGGTGAGCAGTTCTTC. Protein sequence: CASSLIWHQHGEQFF. The chain combines TRBV7-2 with TRBJ2-1; D is uncertain. V lost 2 bases and J lost 9, with 17 bases in between. The CDR3 totals 15 residues. Per germline, CDR1 SGHTA and CDR2 FQGNSA.

The rearrangement links TRBV4-1 to TRBJ2-1; TRBD2 aligns across 9 bases. V shed 5 bases, J shed 5 bases, and the junction held 4 bases outside the gene matches. This CDR3 region has 14 residues. CDR1 and CDR2 (germline): MGHRA, YSYEKL. The CDR3 loop is CASSAGGSHNEQFF. In nucleotides, the CDR3 is TGCGCCAGCAGCGCGGGGGGGAGCCACAATGAGCAGTTCTTC.

The rearrangement joins TRBV28 to TRBJ1-1; no clear D. Trimming took off 2 bases at V and 1 base at J, with 8 bases between the two ends. This CDR3 contains 14 residues. Germline CDR1 is MDHEN and CDR2 is SYDVKM. The DNA for the CDR3 is TGTGCCAGCAGTTTACCGGTCAGGAACACTGAAGCTTTCTTT. The encoded protein is CASSLPVRNTEAFF.

In its sample, this clonotype was seen a few times. The rearrangement joins TRBV20-1 to TRBJ2-1, with D perhaps TRBD2 (6 bases). V was cut by 4 bases and J by 2 bases, with 12 bases left in between. The CDR3 loop spans 14 amino acids. The germline gives CDR1 DFQATT, CDR2 SNEGSKA (reference sequence). In nucleotides, the CDR3 is TGCAGTGCTACCGGGACTCCCACCTACAATGAGCAGTTCTTC. Protein product: CSATGTPTYNEQFF.